This T cell receptor (beta chain) was retrieved from a study of shared clonotypes between healthy human individuals. Notes on the study in general: It was the non-shared clonotypes that had lower generation probabilities than clonotypes shared by all four donors.

The authors divided CD4+ cells into CD45RA+ naive and CD45RA-negative memory subsets. Some clones are missing from TCRdb's copy, which holds only in-frame ones; the method was immunoSEQ multiplex PCR. The table shows hundreds of thousands of clones, with about 95% occurring only once. A single count supports this clone. Its antigen is unidentified. With 2 bases clipped from V and 7 bases from J, the junction kept 6 bases outside the gene matches. The CDR3 contains 15 residues. CDR1 and CDR2 (germline): MNHEY, SVGAGI. The origin of this receptor is a woman aged 30 to 39 in good health. The sequenced sample consisted of naive CD4+ T cells sorted from blood. Indicated subset: CD45RA+ positively selected. The gene calls are TRBV6-5 and TRBJ2-7; TRBD2 matches at 12 bases. Here the CDR3 reads CASSYGLAGGREQYF. CDR3 nucleotide sequence: TGTGCCAGCAGTTACGGGCTAGCGGGAGGGAGGGAGCAGTACTTC.